This is a list of T cell receptor beta chains from one sample in a study of cytomegalovirus exposure and HLA in healthy donors. Generated by immunoSEQ multiplex PCR, the TCRdb table keeps only in-frame clones and is missing some. Of around 74,000 clones listed, around three quarters are singletons. The source material was PBMCs. All receptors derive from a man aged 25-40 years in good health and CMV-seronegative. Each CDR3 is given with its conserved first and last residue. D genes are given only for firm matches. Rows give clone size only sometimes, using once, few, many, or a class for an expanded clone.

-	TRBJ1-3	TRBD1	TRBV28	TGTGCCAGCAGTCACCGGGACAGGGCTAACACCATATATTTT	CASSHRDRANTIYF
-	TRBJ2-4	-	TRBV18	TGTGCCAGCTCACCCATGGTACAAGACATTCAGTACTTC	CASSPMVQDIQYF
-	TRBJ2-7	TRBD1	TRBV4-1	TGCGCCAGCAGCTTTCGGGACAGCCCAACGTCCTACGAGCAGTACTTC	CASSFRDSPTSYEQYF
-	TRBJ2-5	-	TRBV5-6	TGTGCCAGCAGCTTGCTACACGGGGGCCAAGAGACCCAGTACTTC	CASSLLHGGQETQYF
-	TRBJ2-1	TRBD2	TRBV7-3	TGTGCCAGCAGCTTAATATGGCGGGGGGTCAATGAGCAGTTCTTC	CASSLIWRGVNEQFF
-	TRBJ2-2	TRBD1	TRBV4-3	TGCGCCAGCAGCCTACAATCCGGGACAGCCACCGGGGAGCTGTTTTTT	CASSLQSGTATGELFF
-	TRBJ1-4	TRBD1	TRBV27	TGTGCCAGCAGTAAGGGGGCCACCCTTTCTAATGAAAAACTGTTTTTT	CASSKGATLSNEKLFF
-	TRBJ1-1	-	TRBV6-5	TGTGCCAGCAGTTACGACTCGTACGCTTTCTTT	CASSYDSYAFF
once	TRBJ2-5	TRBD1	TRBV6-6	TGTGCCAGCAGTTACAGACAGGGGTACCAAGAGACCCAGTACTTC	CASSYRQGYQETQYF
-	TRBJ1-6	TRBD1	TRBV5-4	TGTGCCAGCAGCTACAGGGGGTATAATTCACCCCTCCACTTT	CASSYRGYNSPLHF
-	TRBJ1-1	-	TRBV7-9	TGTTCCAGCAGCTTAGCGCGCGGGAAATTCTCCCCTGAAGCTTTCTTT	CSSSLARGKFSPEAFF
once	TRBJ1-2	TRBD1	TRBV30	TGTGCCTGGAGTATCGGGACAGTTGAACGTGGCTACACCTTC	CAWSIGTVERGYTF
-	TRBJ2-2	-	TRBV10-1	TGCGCCAGCAGTCCGGGACTCAACGGGGAGCTGTTTTTT	CASSPGLNGELFF
-	TRBJ2-3	-	TRBV5-6	TGTGCCAGCAGCTTGGCCCCAGGTAACTCAGATACGCAGTATTTT	CASSLAPGNSDTQYF
-	TRBJ2-2	TRBD1	TRBV27	TGTGCCAGCAGTTTTTGGACAGGGGGCAGCGCCGGGGAGCTGTTTTTT	CASSFWTGGSAGELFF
few	TRBJ2-7	-	TRBV6-5	TGTGCCAGCAGTCCCCACGGGGGAGTCTACGAGCAGTACTTC	CASSPHGGVYEQYF
-	TRBJ2-1	-	TRBV6-5	TGTGCCAGCAGTTTGAGGCGGGAATACAATGAGCAGTTCTTC	CASSLRREYNEQFF
-	TRBJ2-1	-	TRBV10-3	TGTGCCACCAAACTGGCGGCACAGGCCAATGAGCAGTTCTTC	CATKLAAQANEQFF
-	TRBJ2-5	TRBD2	TRBV30	TGTGCCTGGACTAGCGGGGGGTTTTCTTGGACCCAGTACTTC	CAWTSGGFSWTQYF
-	TRBJ2-7	TRBD1	TRBV28	TGTGCCAGCAGTGTGACAGGGGACATATCCTACGAGCAGTACTTC	CASSVTGDISYEQYF